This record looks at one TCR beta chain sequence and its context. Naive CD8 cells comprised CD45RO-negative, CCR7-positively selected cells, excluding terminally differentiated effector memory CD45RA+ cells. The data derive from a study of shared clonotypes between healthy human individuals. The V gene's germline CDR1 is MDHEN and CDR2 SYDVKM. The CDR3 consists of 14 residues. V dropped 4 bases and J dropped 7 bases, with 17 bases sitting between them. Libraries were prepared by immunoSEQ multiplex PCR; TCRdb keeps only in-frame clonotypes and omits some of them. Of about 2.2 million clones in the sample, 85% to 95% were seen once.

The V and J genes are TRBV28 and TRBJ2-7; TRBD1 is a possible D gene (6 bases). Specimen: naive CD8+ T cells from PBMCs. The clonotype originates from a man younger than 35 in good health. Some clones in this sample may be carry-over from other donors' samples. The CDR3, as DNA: TGTGCCAGCAGTTACTGGACCAGGGGCGGGGAGCAGTACTTC. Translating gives CASSYWTRGGEQYF.